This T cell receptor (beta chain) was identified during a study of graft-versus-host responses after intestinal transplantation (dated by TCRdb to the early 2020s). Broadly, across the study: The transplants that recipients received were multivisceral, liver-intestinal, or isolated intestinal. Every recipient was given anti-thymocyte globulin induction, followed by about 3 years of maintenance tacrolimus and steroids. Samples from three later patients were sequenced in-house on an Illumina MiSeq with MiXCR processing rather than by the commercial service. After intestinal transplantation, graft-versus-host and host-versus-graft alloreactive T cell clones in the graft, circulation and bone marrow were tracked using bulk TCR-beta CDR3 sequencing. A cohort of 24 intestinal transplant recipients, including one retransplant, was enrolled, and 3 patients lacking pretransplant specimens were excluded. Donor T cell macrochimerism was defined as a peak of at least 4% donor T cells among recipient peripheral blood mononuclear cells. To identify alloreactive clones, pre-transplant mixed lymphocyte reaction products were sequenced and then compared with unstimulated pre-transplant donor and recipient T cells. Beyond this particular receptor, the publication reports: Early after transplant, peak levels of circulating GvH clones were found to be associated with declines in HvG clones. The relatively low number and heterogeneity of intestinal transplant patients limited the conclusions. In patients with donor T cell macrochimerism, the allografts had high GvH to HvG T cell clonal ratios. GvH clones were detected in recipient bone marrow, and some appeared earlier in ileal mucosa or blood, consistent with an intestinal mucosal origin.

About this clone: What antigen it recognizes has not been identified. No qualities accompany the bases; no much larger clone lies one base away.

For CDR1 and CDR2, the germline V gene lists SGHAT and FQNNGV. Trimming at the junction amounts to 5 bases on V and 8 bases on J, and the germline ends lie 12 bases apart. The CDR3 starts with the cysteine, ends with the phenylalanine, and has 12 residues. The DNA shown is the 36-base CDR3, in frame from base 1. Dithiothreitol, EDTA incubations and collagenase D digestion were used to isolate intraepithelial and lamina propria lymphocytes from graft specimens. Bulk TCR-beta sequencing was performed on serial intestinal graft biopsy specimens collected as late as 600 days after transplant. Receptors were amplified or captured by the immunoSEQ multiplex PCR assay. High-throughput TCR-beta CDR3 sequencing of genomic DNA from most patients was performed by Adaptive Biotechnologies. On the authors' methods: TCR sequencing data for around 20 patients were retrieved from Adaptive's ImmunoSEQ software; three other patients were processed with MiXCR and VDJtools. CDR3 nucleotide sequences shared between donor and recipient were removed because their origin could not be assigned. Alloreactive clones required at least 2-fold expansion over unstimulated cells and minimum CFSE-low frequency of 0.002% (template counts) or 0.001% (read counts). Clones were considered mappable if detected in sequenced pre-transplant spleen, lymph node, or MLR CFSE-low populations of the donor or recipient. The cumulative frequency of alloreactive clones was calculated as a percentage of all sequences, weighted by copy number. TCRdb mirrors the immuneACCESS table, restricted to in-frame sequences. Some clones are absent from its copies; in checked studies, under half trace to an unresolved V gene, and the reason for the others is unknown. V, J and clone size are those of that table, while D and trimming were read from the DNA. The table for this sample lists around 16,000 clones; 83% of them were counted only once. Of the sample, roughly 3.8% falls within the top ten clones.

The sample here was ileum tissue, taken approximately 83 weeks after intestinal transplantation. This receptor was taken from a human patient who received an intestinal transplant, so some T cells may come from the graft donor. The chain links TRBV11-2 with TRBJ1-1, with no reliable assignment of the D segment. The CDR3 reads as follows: CASSPDPNEAFF. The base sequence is TGTGCCAGCAGCCCAGACCCCAACGAAGCTTTCTTT.